This passage covers 25 T cell receptor beta chains from one sample sequenced in a study of T cell repertoires in cytomegalovirus infection. These receptors have no identified antigens. MiXCR, run by TCRdb on the reads, gives a single entry per CDR3 protein. Of hundreds of thousands of distinct CDR3 sequences in the sample, around a third were seen once. The source material was cultured PBMCs, sampled from culture after CMV antigen stimulation. The receptors were gathered from a human donor in good health (CMV status not recorded). Some clones in this sample may be carry-over from other donors' samples.

The chain links TRBV20-1 to TRBJ1-6; D gene ambiguous. CDR3 length: 16 amino acids. Germline-derived CDR1 and CDR2 are DFQATT and SNEGSKA (reference sequence). With 3 bases removed from V and 0 bases from J, the gap between germline ends came to 12 bases. CDR3: CSASSGPSSYNSPLHF. CDR3 DNA sequence: TGCAGTGCTAGCTCTGGGCCTAGCTCCTATAATTCACCCCTCCACTTT.

This clonotype was seen a few times. This chain links TRBV7-8 with TRBJ2-7, with TRBD1 matching 9 bases. CDR1 is SGHVS, CDR2 FQNEAQ, per germline. Germline trimming cut 5 bases from V and 6 bases from J; bases unmatched to any gene: 17. The CDR3 extends over 17 amino acids. CDR3 bases: TGTGCCAGCAGCCCAGTAAGGTTGGGGACAGGGCGGGTCGAGCAGTACTTC. This codes for CASSPVRLGTGRVEQYF.

In DNA form, the CDR3 reads TGTGCCAGCAGGGGGGACAGATACTCCTACAATGAGCAGTTCTTC. Encoded protein: CASRGDRYSYNEQFF. V and J are TRBV12-3 or TRBV12-4 and TRBJ2-1; 7 nucleotides line up with TRBD1. The CDR3 extends over 15 amino acids. Unmatched junction bases numbered 5, after V lost 6 bases and J lost 0 bases.

This clonotype showed up many times. The J gene is TRBJ1-5, the V gene TRBV7-8; TRBD1 might be the D (5 bases). V was clipped by 5 bases and J by 3 bases, with 11 bases between them. Germline CDR1 reads SGHVS; CDR2 reads FQNEAQ. There are 14 residues in the CDR3. The CDR3 DNA sequence: TGTGCCAGCAGCAAGACAGTATACAATCAGCCCCAGCATTTT. It encodes CASSKTVYNQPQHF.

V is TRBV19 and J is TRBJ2-3; perhaps TRBD2 as D (5 bases). This CDR3 region has 11 residues. The germline V gene has CDR1 LNHDA and CDR2 SQIVND (reference sequence). V was cut by 7 bases and J by 7 bases, with 9 bases left in between. CDR3: CASKRGHTQYF. The CDR3, as DNA: TGTGCCAGTAAAAGAGGGCATACGCAGTATTTT.

This clonotype was seen more than once but under ten times. The J gene is TRBJ2-7, the V gene TRBV7-9, with 8 bases aligning to TRBD2. CDR3 length equals 17 residues. CDR1 and CDR2 (germline): SEHNR, FQNEAQ (reference sequence). V trimming: 5 bases; J trimming: 0 bases; junction bases outside the gene matches: 12. Written as DNA, the CDR3 is TGTGCCAGCAGCCCCAAACTTAGCGGGACCCTCTCCTACGAGCAGTACTTC. This encodes CASSPKLSGTLSYEQYF.

This clonotype turned up a few times. V gene TRBV7-9 combines with J gene TRBJ2-5; 7 positions match TRBD2. The CDR3 contains 15 residues. Trimming at V came to 1 base and at J to 1 base, leaving 3 bases not matched to a gene. CDR1 and CDR2 (germline): SEHNR, FQNEAQ (reference sequence). This CDR3 is CASSLVWTSQETQYF. In nucleotides, the CDR3 is TGTGCCAGCAGCTTAGTTTGGACTAGCCAAGAGACCCAGTACTTC.

This chain joins TRBV6-2 or TRBV6-3 and TRBJ2-7; 7 nucleotides align to TRBD2. V trimming: 2 bases; J trimming: 3 bases; junction bases outside the gene matches: 10. Germline-derived CDR1 and CDR2 are MNHEY and SVGEGT. The CDR3 spans 16 residues. Here the CDR3 reads CASSYGAGNKDYEQYF. CDR3 nucleotide sequence: TGTGCCAGCAGTTACGGAGCGGGAAATAAAGACTACGAGCAGTACTTC.

The rearrangement links TRBV6-2 or TRBV6-3 to TRBJ1-1; tentatively, D is TRBD1 (5 bases). Per germline, CDR1 MNHEY and CDR2 SVGEGT. The CDR3 length is 16 residues. V shed 4 bases and J shed 0 bases, with 15 bases lying between them. CDR3: CASSWNSRVLNTEAFF. The DNA of the CDR3 is TGTGCCAGCAGTTGGAACTCCAGGGTACTGAACACTGAAGCTTTCTTT.

The chain employs TRBV18 and TRBJ2-1; no clear D gene. Germline V gene sequence: CDR1 KGHSH, CDR2 LQKENI. The ends were cut back, 2 bases at V and 8 bases at J, with 10 bases in the middle. The CDR3 spans 13 residues. The CDR3 nucleotides are TGTGCCAGCTCACCAGGGCTCCAGGATGAGCAGTTCTTC. This encodes CASSPGLQDEQFF.

The chain joins TRBV4-2 to TRBJ1-4; 7 positions agree with TRBD1. CDR3 size: 15 residues. V was clipped by 1 base and J by 5 bases; unmatched bases: 4. In germline, CDR1 is LGHNA, CDR2 YNFKEQ. CDR3 amino acids: CASSQADRENEKLFF. The CDR3 nucleotides are TGTGCCAGCAGCCAAGCCGACAGGGAGAATGAAAAACTGTTTTTT.

V and J are TRBV20-1 and TRBJ1-2; a possible D gene is TRBD1 (5 bases). Germline loops: CDR1 DFQATT, CDR2 SNEGSKA (reference sequence). V lost 5 bases and J lost 3, with 10 bases in between. This CDR3 is 12 amino acids long. The CDR3 reads CSAGDRDYGYTF. CDR3 DNA: TGCAGTGCTGGTGACAGAGACTATGGCTACACCTTC.

About this clonotype: The junction differs from germline at one of its ends, possibly a read error. V gene TRBV20-1 combines with J gene TRBJ1-2, with D perhaps matching TRBD1 (5 bases). This CDR3 region has 12 residues. Per germline, CDR1 DFQATT and CDR2 SNEGSKA (reference sequence). Here the CDR3 reads CSARVPPAGRRF. DNA of the CDR3: TGCAGTGCTCGGGTACCCCCCGCGGGGCGAAGGTTT.

This clonotype was found a few times. The rearrangement joins TRBV6-1 to TRBJ2-7; D is ambiguous. The CDR3 is made up of 13 amino acids. Germline CDR1 is MNHNS and CDR2 is SASEGT. V lost 1 base and J lost 1, with 5 bases in between. The CDR3 DNA reads as TGTGCCAGCAGTGAAGGGGATTCCTACGAGCAGTACTTC. It encodes CASSEGDSYEQYF.

This sequence joins TRBV12-5 and TRBJ2-1; 7 bases fit TRBD2. V dropped 3 bases and J dropped 0; count of bases not matched to a gene: 2. CDR3 length: 15 amino acids. The germline CDR1 and CDR2 sequences are LGHNT and FRNRAP. CDR3 residues: CASGLGGSSYNEQFF. CDR3 bases: TGTGCTAGTGGTTTAGGCGGGAGCTCCTACAATGAGCAGTTCTTC.

This clonotype was recorded many times. CDR3 residues: CASSLAGTIEKLFF. DNA of the CDR3: TGTGCCAGCAGCTTAGCAGGGACGATTGAAAAACTGTTTTTT. The chain carries TRBV7-2 and TRBJ1-4, with D possibly matching TRBD1 (5 bases). Germline CDR1 and CDR2: SGHTA and FQGNSA. V was pared by 0 bases and J by 7 bases, with 9 bases between. CDR3 length: 14 amino acids.

A few counts support this clonotype. The chain joins TRBV7-8 to TRBJ1-2, with unresolved D. The germline V gene encodes CDR1 SGHVS and CDR2 FQNEAQ. With 4 bases removed from V and 5 bases from J, the gap between germline ends came to 8 bases. CDR3 length: 12 amino acids. The CDR3 DNA reads as TGTGCCAGCAGCTCGGGAGTTTATGGCTACACCTTC. Translation: CASSSGVYGYTF.

The chain is built from TRBV29-1 and TRBJ2-7; 8 bases map to TRBD2. Per germline, CDR1 SQVTM and CDR2 ANQGSEA. The CDR3 spans 14 residues. V lost 4 bases and J lost 5; bases outside the gene matches: 10. CDR3 sequence (DNA): TGCAGCGTTGGGGGGGGACTAGGTTTCGACGAGCAGTACTTC. It encodes CSVGGGLGFDEQYF.

This rearrangement joins TRBV19 to TRBJ2-1; weak D call: TRBD2 (6 bases). V shed 4 bases and J shed 0 bases, with 16 bases lying between them. The germline gives CDR1 LNHDA, CDR2 SQIVND (reference sequence). The CDR3 consists of 17 residues. In DNA form, the CDR3 reads TGTGCCAGTAGTAGGCTAGCGCTGTCTAGCTCCTACAATGAGCAGTTCTTC. Translation gives CASSRLALSSSYNEQFF. The variable domain in full, with the rest retrieved from reference TRBV19 and TRBJ2-1, is DGGITQSPKYLFRKEGQNVTLSCEQNLNHDAMYWYRQDPGQGLRLIYYSQIVNDFQKGDIAEGYSVSREKKESFPLTVTSAQKNPTAFYLCASSRLALSSSYNEQFFGPGTRLTVL.

With respect to this clonotype: A much larger clone differs by one base, so this may be a read error. CDR3 residues: CASSLGTGGSYGYTF. CDR3 nucleotides: TGTGCCAGCAGCTTAGGGACAGGGGGCAGCTATGGCTACACCTTC. J is TRBJ1-2 and V is TRBV7-2; 11 nucleotides agree with TRBD1. There are 15 residues in the CDR3. Germline-derived CDR1 and CDR2 are SGHTA and FQGNSA. V was pared by 1 base and J by 4 bases, with 2 bases of the junction left unmatched.

V usage is TRBV20-1 and J usage is TRBJ2-1; possibly TRBD2 for D (6 bases). The CDR3 loop spans 14 amino acids. The V gene's germline CDR1 is DFQATT and CDR2 SNEGSKA (reference sequence). The V gene lost 5 bases and the J gene lost 3 bases, with 14 bases spanning the gap. The CDR3 here is CSAPRDSGYNEQFF. The DNA for the CDR3 is TGCAGTGCTCCCCGCGATAGCGGCTACAATGAGCAGTTCTTC.

This clonotype turned up a few times. The V and J genes are TRBV7-2 and TRBJ1-3; TRBD1 aligns across 12 bases. The CDR3 contains 16 residues. The ends lost 5 bases at V and 4 bases at J; junction bases unmatched: 6. The V gene's germline CDR1 is SGHTA and CDR2 FQGNSA. The CDR3 DNA is TGTGCCAGCAGCCGGGACAGGGGGCCGGGGGGAAACACCATATATTTT. Protein sequence: CASSRDRGPGGNTIYF.

V gene TRBV20-1 combines with J gene TRBJ2-1; 10 nucleotides align to TRBD1. CDR3 length equals 15 residues. V trimming: 5 bases; J trimming: 5 bases; junction bases outside the gene matches: 9. The germline V gene encodes CDR1 DFQATT and CDR2 SNEGSKA (reference sequence). DNA of the CDR3: TGCAGTGCTCGCCCGGGGACAGGGGCGCACAATGAGCAGTTCTTC. Amino acids: CSARPGTGAHNEQFF.

The CDR3 protein is CASTSRGWGPQSYNEQFF. The DNA of the CDR3 is TGTGCCAGCACTTCACGGGGTTGGGGACCCCAATCCTACAATGAGCAGTTCTTC. This chain joins TRBV6-2 or TRBV6-3 and TRBJ2-1; the D call may be TRBD1 or TRBD2 (5 bases each). V shed 7 bases and J shed 1 base, with 23 bases lying between them. This CDR3 has 18 residues. Germline V lookup: CDR1 MNHEY, CDR2 SVGEGT.

In its sample, this clonotype was seen once. V gene TRBV20-1 combines with J gene TRBJ1-6; 7 bases match TRBD1. The CDR3 sequence is 15 residues long. Germline CDR1 and CDR2: DFQATT and SNEGSKA (reference sequence). With 5 bases clipped from V and 3 bases from J, the junction kept 7 bases outside the gene matches. CDR3 loop: CSALGTDDYNSPLHF. The CDR3 nucleotides are TGCAGTGCTCTTGGGACAGACGACTATAATTCACCCCTCCACTTT.